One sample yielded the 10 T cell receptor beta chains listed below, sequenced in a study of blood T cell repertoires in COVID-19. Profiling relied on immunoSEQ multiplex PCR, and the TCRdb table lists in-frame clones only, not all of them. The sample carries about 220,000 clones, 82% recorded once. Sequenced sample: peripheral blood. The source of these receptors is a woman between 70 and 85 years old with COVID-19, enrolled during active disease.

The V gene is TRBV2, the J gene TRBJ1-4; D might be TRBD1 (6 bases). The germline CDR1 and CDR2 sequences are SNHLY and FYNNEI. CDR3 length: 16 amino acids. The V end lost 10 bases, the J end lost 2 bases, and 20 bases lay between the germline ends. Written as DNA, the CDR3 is TGTGCCACCCGGGGGGCGTGGGGCGTCACTAATGAAAAACTGTTTTTT. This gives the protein CATRGAWGVTNEKLFF. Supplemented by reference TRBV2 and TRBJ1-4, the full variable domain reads EPEVTQTPSHQVTQMGQEVILRCVPISNHLYFYWYRQILGQKVEFLVSFYNNEISEKSEIFDDQFSVERPDGSNFTLKIRSTKLEDSAMYFCATRGAWGVTNEKLFFGSGTQLSVL.

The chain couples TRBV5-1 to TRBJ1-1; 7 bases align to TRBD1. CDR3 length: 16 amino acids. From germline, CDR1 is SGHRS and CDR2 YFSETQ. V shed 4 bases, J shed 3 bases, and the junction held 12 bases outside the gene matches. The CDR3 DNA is TGCGCCAGCAGCGGGAACAGGGGTCAGTGGGACACTGAAGCTTTCTTT. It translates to CASSGNRGQWDTEAFF.

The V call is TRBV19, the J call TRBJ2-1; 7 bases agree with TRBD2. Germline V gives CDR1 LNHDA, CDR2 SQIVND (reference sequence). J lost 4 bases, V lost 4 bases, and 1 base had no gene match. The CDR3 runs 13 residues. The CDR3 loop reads CASSRLAYNEQFF. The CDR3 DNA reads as TGTGCCAGTAGTAGACTAGCTTACAATGAGCAGTTCTTC.

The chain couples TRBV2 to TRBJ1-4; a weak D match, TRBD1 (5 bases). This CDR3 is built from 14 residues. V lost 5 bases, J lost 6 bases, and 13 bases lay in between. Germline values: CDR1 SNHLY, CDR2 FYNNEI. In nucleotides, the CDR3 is TGTGCCAGCAGTAGACAGCCGTCGGATGAAAAACTGTTTTTT. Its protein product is CASSRQPSDEKLFF.

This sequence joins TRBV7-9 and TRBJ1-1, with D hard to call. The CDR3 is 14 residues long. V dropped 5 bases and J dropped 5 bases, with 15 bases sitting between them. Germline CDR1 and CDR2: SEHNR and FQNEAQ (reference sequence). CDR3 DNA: TGTGCCAGCAGCGCCGGGCTAACGGGGACTGAAGCTTTCTTT. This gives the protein CASSAGLTGTEAFF. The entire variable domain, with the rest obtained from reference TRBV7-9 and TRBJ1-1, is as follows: DTGVSQNPRHKITKRGQNVTFRCDPISEHNRLYWYRQTLGQGPEFLTYFQNEAQLEKSRLLSDRFSAERPKGSFSTLEIQRTEQGDSAMYLCASSAGLTGTEAFFGQGTRLTVV.

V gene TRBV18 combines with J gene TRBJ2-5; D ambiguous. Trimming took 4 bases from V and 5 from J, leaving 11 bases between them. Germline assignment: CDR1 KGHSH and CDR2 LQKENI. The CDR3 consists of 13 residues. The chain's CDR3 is CASSQSVRETQYF. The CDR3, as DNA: TGTGCCAGCTCACAATCGGTGAGGGAGACCCAGTACTTC. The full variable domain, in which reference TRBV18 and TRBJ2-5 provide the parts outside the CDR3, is NAGVMQNPRHLVRRRGQEARLRCSPMKGHSHVYWYRQLPEEGLKFMVYLQKENIIDESGMPKERFSAEFPKEGPSILRIQQVVRGDSAAYFCASSQSVRETQYFGPGTRLLVL.

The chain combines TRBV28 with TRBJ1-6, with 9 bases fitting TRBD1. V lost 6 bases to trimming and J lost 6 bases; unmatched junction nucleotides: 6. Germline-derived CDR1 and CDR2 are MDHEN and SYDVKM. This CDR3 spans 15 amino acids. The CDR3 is CASRKGQGGNSPLHF. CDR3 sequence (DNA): TGTGCCAGCAGGAAGGGACAGGGTGGTAATTCACCCCTCCACTTT.

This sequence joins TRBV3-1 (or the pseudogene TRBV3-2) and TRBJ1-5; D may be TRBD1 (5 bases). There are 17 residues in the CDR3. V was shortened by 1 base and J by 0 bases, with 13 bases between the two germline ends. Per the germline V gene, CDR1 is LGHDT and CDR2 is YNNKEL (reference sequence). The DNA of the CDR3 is TGTGCCAGCAGCCAAGGGTTCGGGGGGAATAGCAATCAGCCCCAGCATTTT. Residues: CASSQGFGGNSNQPQHF.

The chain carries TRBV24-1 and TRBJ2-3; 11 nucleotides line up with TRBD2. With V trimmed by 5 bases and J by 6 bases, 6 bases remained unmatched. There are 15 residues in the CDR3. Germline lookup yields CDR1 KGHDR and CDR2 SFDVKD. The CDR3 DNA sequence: TGTGCCACCAGTGTTACTAGCGGGAGTGCGGATACGCAGTATTTT. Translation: CATSVTSGSADTQYF.

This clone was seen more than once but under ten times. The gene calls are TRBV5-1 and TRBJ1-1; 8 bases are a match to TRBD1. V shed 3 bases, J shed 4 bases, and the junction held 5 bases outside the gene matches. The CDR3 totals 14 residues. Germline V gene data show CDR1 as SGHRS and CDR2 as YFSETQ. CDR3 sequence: CASSSGQVGTEAFF. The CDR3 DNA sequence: TGCGCCAGCAGCTCGGGACAGGTTGGCACTGAAGCTTTCTTT.